This TCR beta chain was profiled in a study of blood T cell repertoires in COVID-19. Overall study: Specimens from acute and convalescent COVID-19 originated in the United States, Italy and Spain.

This table comes from immunoSEQ multiplex PCR, and its TCRdb copy is limited to in-frame clones, with some not included. The sample contains 65,000 to 80,000 clones, 82% of which appear only once. The CDR3 has 16 amino acids. Germline CDR1 SGHVS, CDR2 FNYEAQ. V shed 5 bases and J 5 bases; nucleotides not matched to a gene: 10. Sample: peripheral blood. The receptor was derived from a human donor in a cohort sampled during active COVID-19. The chain links TRBV7-6 to TRBJ1-5; 9 bases fit TRBD1. CDR3 in DNA: TGTGCCAGCAGCAGCCGGGACAGGGACAGGGATCAGCCCCAGCATTTT. It translates to CASSSRDRDRDQPQHF.